The 8 T cell receptor beta chains presented below share a single source sample, sequenced in a study of read filtering for tumor transcriptome and immune sequencing. The library was built from about 400 ng RNA with molecular barcoded adaptors for alpha/delta and beta/gamma chains. TCRdb used MiXCR to reprocess the reads, holding one entry per CDR3 protein. There are about 35,000 distinct CDR3 sequences in the sample; around an eighth occur only once, and 6.5% to 8.5% lies in the top ten. Sequencing used a population of CD138-negative cells sorted from bone marrow. The receptors stem from a donor over 35 with multiple myeloma.

This clonotype was found many times. The V call is TRBV12-3 or TRBV12-4, the J call TRBJ2-1, with 15 positions matching TRBD2. CDR3 length: 15 residues. The V segment lost 6 bases and the J segment 9 bases; nucleotides outside the gene matches: 6. This CDR3 is CASSKGLAGGGEQFF. CDR3 sequence (DNA): TGTGCCAGCAGCAAAGGACTAGCGGGAGGGGGTGAGCAGTTCTTC.

In its sample, this clonotype was seen many times. A read error may be the cause here, since a much bigger clone is one base away. J is TRBJ1-1 and V is TRBV5-1; D not certain. Trimming shortened V by 3 bases and J by 1 base, and 7 bases separated the two germline ends. The CDR3 has 13 amino acids. CDR1 is SGHRS and CDR2 is YFSETQ in the germline V gene. The CDR3, as DNA: TGCGCCAGCAGCTCGACGGGGAACACTGAAGCTTTCTTT. Its translation: CASSSTGNTEAFF.

Ten or more counts support this clonotype. The chain uses TRBV29-1 and TRBJ2-7; a possible D gene is TRBD1 (5 bases). CDR3 size: 11 residues. CDR1 is SQVTM, CDR2 ANQGSEA, per germline. Between the trimmed V and J ends, which lost 1 base and 4 bases, there was a span of 5 bases. CDR3 in amino acids: CSVEAGYEQYF. CDR3 nucleotides: TGCAGCGTTGAAGCAGGGTACGAGCAGTACTTC.

This clonotype appeared many times. The chain couples TRBV19 to TRBJ2-2; 11 bases line up with TRBD2. Trimming took 5 bases from V and 1 from J; bases not matched to a gene: 6. Germline CDR1 reads LNHDA; CDR2 reads SQIVND (reference sequence). CDR3 size: 17 residues. The CDR3 region is CASSHKGLAVNTGELFF. CDR3 sequence (DNA): TGTGCCAGTAGTCATAAGGGACTAGCGGTGAACACCGGGGAGCTGTTTTTT.

This clonotype was recorded many times. The chain links TRBV5-5 to TRBJ2-2; tentatively, D is TRBD1 (6 bases). V was trimmed by 6 bases and J by 1 base, leaving 13 bases between them. Germline V CDR1 and CDR2: SGHKS, YYEKEE (reference sequence). The CDR3 is made up of 15 amino acids. The CDR3, as DNA: TGTGCCAGCACCCGTTTGGACAGGAACACCGGGGAGCTGTTTTTT. It translates to CASTRLDRNTGELFF.

In the case of this clonotype: It differs at one base from a far larger clone, so likely a read error. This chain links TRBV12-3 or TRBV12-4 with TRBJ1-1; D may be TRBD1 (5 bases). The V end was cut by 8 bases, the J end by 1 base, with 11 bases between. CDR3 length: 13 residues. The CDR3 is CASGGHRNTEAFF. As DNA, the CDR3 is TGTGCCAGCGGTGGACACAGGAACACTGAAGCTTTCTTT.

A remark on this clonotype: A much larger clone differs by one base, so this may be a read error. The chain links TRBV7-9 to TRBJ2-5, with a possible D match to TRBD1 (6 bases). Germline V lookup: CDR1 SEHNR, CDR2 FQNEAQ (reference sequence). Trimming cost V 5 bases and J 4 bases, with 20 bases left between them. The CDR3 loop spans 16 amino acids. CDR3 amino acids: CASSASGVDVLETQYF. The CDR3 DNA reads TGTGCCAGCAGCGCCTCAGGGGTGGATGTTTTAGAGACCCAGTACTTC.

Regarding this clonotype: A read error is likely here: a far larger clone is one base away. The rearrangement joins TRBV7-3 to TRBJ1-5, with TRBD1 as a possible D gene (5 bases). The length of the CDR3 is 12 residues. The germline gives CDR1 SGHTA, CDR2 FQGTGA. In nucleotides, the CDR3 is TGTGCCAGCAGCCCTGGGACTCAGCCCCGGCATTTT. Translating gives CASSPGTQPRHF.